The 11 T cell receptor gamma chains below all came from one sample that was sequenced in a study of gamma-delta chains in newborns, infants, children. TCRdb reran clone calling via CATT on the reads. The sample consists of roughly 1,000 gamma-chain clones, approximately 4% of them appearing once. Sequencing input: blood. Every receptor here comes from a child who was a newborn, infant or young child, either healthy, febrile or measles-vaccinated (not recorded which).

The chain carries TRGV8 and TRGJ1 or TRGJ2. The junction had 7 bases not matched to a gene; V was cut back by 3 bases and J by 2 bases. The CDR3 extends over 14 amino acids. Germline CDR1 reads VENAVY; CDR2 reads YDSYNSRV. This CDR3 is CATWDHYHYYKKLF. The CDR3 nucleotides are TGTGCCACCTGGGATCACTATCATTATTATAAGAAACTCTTT.

About this clone: A much larger clone lies one base from this, so it may be a read error. V and J are TRGV9 and TRGJP. The CDR3 has 15 residues. Germline V gene lookup returns CDR1 GITISATS and CDR2 ISYDGTV (reference sequence). CDR3 sequence: CALWEDELGKKLKVF. CDR3 DNA: TGTGCCTTGTGGGAGGATGAGTTGGGCAAAAAACTCAAGGTATTT.

This clone has just a few counts. This chain connects TRGV9 to TRGJP. Germline V lookup: CDR1 GITISATS, CDR2 ISYDGTV (reference sequence). The J segment lost 7 bases and the V segment lost 6 bases, leaving 6 bases of the junction unmatched. This CDR3 region has 15 residues. CDR3 region: CALWREELGKKIKVF. The DNA for the CDR3 is TGTGCCTTGTGGAGGGAGGAGTTGGGCAAAAAAATCAAGGTATTT.

This clone is medium-sized in the sample. V and J are TRGV9 and TRGJP. V dropped 0 bases and J dropped 10; count of bases not matched to a gene: 6. CDR3 size: 16 residues. Germline values: CDR1 GITISATS, CDR2 ISYDGTV (reference sequence). CDR3 protein: CALWEVKSLGKKIKVF. As DNA, the CDR3 is TGTGCCTTGTGGGAGGTGAAGAGCTTGGGCAAAAAAATCAAGGTATTT.

V is TRGV4 and J is TRGJ1 or TRGJ2. The CDR3 spans 14 residues. The V gene end was trimmed by 4 bases and the J gene end by 4 bases; junction bases not matched to a gene: 10. Germline V lookup: CDR1 EGSTGY, CDR2 YDSYTSSV. CDR3 amino acids: CATWDGPGYYKKLF. CDR3 coding DNA: TGTGCCACCTGGGACGGGCCGGGGTATTATAAGAAACTCTTT.

By sample fraction, this clone is large. The genes are TRGV9 and TRGJP. After removal of 3 bases from V and 6 bases from J, the junction contained 8 bases not matched to a gene. CDR1 and CDR2 from the germline V gene are GITISATS and ISYDGTV (reference sequence). The CDR3 runs 17 residues. The CDR3 sequence: CALWEIEGELGKKIKVF. The CDR3 coding sequence is TGTGCCTTGTGGGAGATCGAGGGAGAGTTGGGCAAAAAAATCAAGGTATTT.

By share of the sample, this clone is large. This may be a read error, as it is one base from a much larger clone. Other nucleotide sequences from this sample produce the same CDR3. The gene calls are TRGV9 and TRGJP. There are 16 residues in the CDR3. V dropped 3 bases and J dropped 3; count of bases not matched to a gene: 2. Germline lookup yields CDR1 GITISATS and CDR2 ISYDGTV (reference sequence). The CDR3 sequence: CALWESQELGKKIKVF. The CDR3 DNA sequence: TGTGCCTTGTGGGAGTCGCAAGAGTTGGGCAAAAAAATCAAGGTATTT.

CDR3 sequence (DNA): TGTGCCTTGTGGACAGAAATTCAAGAGTTGGGCAAAAAAATCAAGGTATTT. This sequence encodes CALWTEIQELGKKIKVF. The rearrangement joins TRGV9 to TRGJP. Germline V gene lookup returns CDR1 GITISATS and CDR2 ISYDGTV (reference sequence). This CDR3 spans 17 amino acids. The V segment lost 6 bases and the J segment 4 bases; nucleotides outside the gene matches: 9.

Only a few counts were recorded for this clone. J is TRGJ1 or TRGJ2 and V is TRGV4. The CDR3 runs 11 residues. Germline V gene sequence: CDR1 EGSTGY, CDR2 YDSYTSSV. Unmatched junction bases numbered 5, after V lost 9 bases and J lost 3 bases. For the CDR3, the DNA is TGTGCCACCGAGGGTTATTATAAGAAACTCTTT. It encodes CATEGYYKKLF.

The V and J genes are TRGV9 and TRGJP. This CDR3 spans 18 amino acids. V gave up 0 bases and J gave up 6 bases; unmatched junction bases: 8. CDR1 and CDR2 (germline): GITISATS, ISYDGTV (reference sequence). The CDR3 nucleotides read TGTGCCTTGTGGGAGGTGCAGACAAGAGAGTTGGGCAAAAAAATCAAGGTATTT. Protein: CALWEVQTRELGKKIKVF.

A few counts support this clone. The same CDR3 is also encoded by other DNA sequences in this sample. The J gene is TRGJP, the V gene TRGV9. CDR3 length: 15 amino acids. Per germline, CDR1 GITISATS and CDR2 ISYDGTV (reference sequence). V was clipped by 3 bases and J by 7 bases; unmatched bases: 3. Here the CDR3 DNA reads TGTGCCTTGTGGGAGAAGGAGTTGGGCAAAAAAATCAAGGTATTT. Encoded protein: CALWEKELGKKIKVF.